This T cell receptor (beta chain) was identified in a study of response to subunit inactivated influenza vaccine. Whole-study results and caveats: That few new T cells are recruited by each seasonal influenza vaccination was the authors' suggestion.

TCRdb re-called the RT-PCR reads with MiXCR, one entry per CDR3 protein. The sample consists of about 520,000 distinct CDR3 sequences, roughly 27% of them appearing once. The CDR3 is made up of 12 amino acids. Trimming left V 6 bases short and J 6 bases short, with 12 bases between. The germline gives CDR1 DFQATT, CDR2 SNEGSKA (reference sequence). This clonotype was observed once. Its antigen remains unidentified. The starting material was CD4+ T cells sorted from PBMCs, obtained roughly 5 days after vaccination. The chain links TRBV20-1 to TRBJ1-5, with D unclear. This receptor was obtained from a man in his fifties or sixties who received an inactivated influenza vaccine. CDR3 residues: CSALRLGQPQHF. In DNA form, the CDR3 reads TGCAGTGCCCTCCGGCTAGGTCAGCCCCAGCATTTT.